Reported below is one TCR beta chain. There are a few counts of this clone. This clone's antigen is unknown. One base away there is no much larger clone; base qualities are not given. There are 14 amino acids in the CDR3, from cysteine to phenylalanine inclusive. Of the read, only the CDR3 DNA is kept; its 42 bases are in frame from base 1. V is cut by 3 bases and J by 11 bases, and the space between the germline ends is 17 bases. CDR1 KGHSH and CDR2 LQKENI were looked up in the germline V gene. The source of the sample is a study of beta chain features in type 1 diabetes listed by TCRdb under 2018. General notes on the study: Mean age, gender distribution, total cell number and subset yield did not differ between patients and healthy donors. A total of 107,917,701 sorted cells were examined across all samples, and a strong correlation was observed between cell number per subset and RNA yield. The study compared the TCRB repertoires of sorted circulating CD4+ T cell subsets in recently diagnosed type 1 diabetes patients with those in matched healthy donors. Whereas all 30 or so donors provided naive and central memory subsets, regulatory and stem cell-like memory subsets were isolated from just 8 patients and roughly eight healthy donors. The paper's findings and limits, for the study overall: Patients with type 1 diabetes made fewer insertions and deleted more nucleotides at VDJ recombination sites, implying thymic rearrangement abnormalities. A moderate but significant shortening of TCRB CDR3 length was observed in type 1 diabetes patients in all four CD4+ subsets. Naive, central memory and regulatory TCRB repertoires appeared to be more similar among patients than among healthy donors. HLA sub-analyses involved small numbers of individuals, so any influence of HLA type on TCRB rearrangement remained unresolved. Because cDNA rather than genomic DNA was sequenced, highly expressing activated cells could have been over-represented, although no difference in activation and CD3 levels was found between groups. Shorter templates might be favored by PCR, yet because patient and control samples were amplified and corrected together, any such skew would affect both groups equally.

All of the isolated RNA was reverse transcribed with the High Capacity cDNA Reverse Transcription Kit, so expressed TCRB transcripts were sequenced. Deep immunoSEQ sequencing was performed on naive, central memory and regulatory T cell samples, with an average of roughly 3.6 million total reads per sample. Sorted cells were lysed in RLT buffer, and RNA was extracted using DNase-treated RNeasy Micro or Mini kits according to cell number. Each cell subset was processed on its own to prevent cross-contamination, while patient and healthy donor samples were processed together. TCRB sequences were amplified from cDNA with the immunoSEQ multiplex PCR, producing 87-bp fragments spanning the CDR3 region. Sequencing of the amplicons was done on the Illumina HiSeq platform. In the paper's pipeline: Synthetic template baselines were used to correct PCR bias computationally, reads within Hamming distance 2 were collapsed, and singletons that could not be merged were discarded. Reads were aligned to IMGT to assign V, D and J genes, CDR3 length, and insertions or deletions at six rearrangement sites. Within each subset, clonotype counts were normalized to sorted cell number, and only after that were true diversity and Gini coefficients computed with the tcR R package. The overlap coefficient, calculated on TCRB nucleotide sequences, was used to quantify repertoire sharing. Out-of-frame TCRB sequences from naive cells were analyzed as a proxy for the pre-selection repertoire. Imported from immuneACCESS, the table was reduced by TCRdb to in-frame sequences with V and J called. These copies leave out some clones; in studies compared against another copy, an unresolved V gene accounts for under half, and the cause of the remainder is not known. V, J and clone size are taken as reported in that table, and D and trimming were inferred from the DNA itself. Here the sample has approximately 250,000 clones; 9.5% to 13% occur a single time. The ten largest clones capture approximately 0.017% of the sample.

Each donor gave one peripheral blood draw, averaging approximately 120 mL, which was collected into heparinised tubes. A BD FACSAria II was used to sort naive, central memory, regulatory and stem cell-like memory CD4+ T cells with a panel that included CD45RO, CCR7, CD25, CD127, CD95 and CD27. A purity above 95% was achieved for all sorted populations. PBMCs were separated immediately by Lymphoprep density gradient centrifugation and were stained directly, without being cultured. So that batch effects would be minimized, each experiment stained and sorted samples in pairs, pairing one healthy donor with one patient.

This receptor chain uses TRBV18 and TRBJ1-5; a tentative D call is TRBD1 (6 bases match). The specimen was naive CD4+ T cells from blood. Per the publication, the cell subset or site label means: true naive CD4+ T cells. The origin of this receptor is a young man with type 1 diabetes. The DNA sequence reads TGTGCCAGCTCACCCCAGACAGGCACCACGGCCCAGCATTTT. This translates into CASSPQTGTTAQHF.